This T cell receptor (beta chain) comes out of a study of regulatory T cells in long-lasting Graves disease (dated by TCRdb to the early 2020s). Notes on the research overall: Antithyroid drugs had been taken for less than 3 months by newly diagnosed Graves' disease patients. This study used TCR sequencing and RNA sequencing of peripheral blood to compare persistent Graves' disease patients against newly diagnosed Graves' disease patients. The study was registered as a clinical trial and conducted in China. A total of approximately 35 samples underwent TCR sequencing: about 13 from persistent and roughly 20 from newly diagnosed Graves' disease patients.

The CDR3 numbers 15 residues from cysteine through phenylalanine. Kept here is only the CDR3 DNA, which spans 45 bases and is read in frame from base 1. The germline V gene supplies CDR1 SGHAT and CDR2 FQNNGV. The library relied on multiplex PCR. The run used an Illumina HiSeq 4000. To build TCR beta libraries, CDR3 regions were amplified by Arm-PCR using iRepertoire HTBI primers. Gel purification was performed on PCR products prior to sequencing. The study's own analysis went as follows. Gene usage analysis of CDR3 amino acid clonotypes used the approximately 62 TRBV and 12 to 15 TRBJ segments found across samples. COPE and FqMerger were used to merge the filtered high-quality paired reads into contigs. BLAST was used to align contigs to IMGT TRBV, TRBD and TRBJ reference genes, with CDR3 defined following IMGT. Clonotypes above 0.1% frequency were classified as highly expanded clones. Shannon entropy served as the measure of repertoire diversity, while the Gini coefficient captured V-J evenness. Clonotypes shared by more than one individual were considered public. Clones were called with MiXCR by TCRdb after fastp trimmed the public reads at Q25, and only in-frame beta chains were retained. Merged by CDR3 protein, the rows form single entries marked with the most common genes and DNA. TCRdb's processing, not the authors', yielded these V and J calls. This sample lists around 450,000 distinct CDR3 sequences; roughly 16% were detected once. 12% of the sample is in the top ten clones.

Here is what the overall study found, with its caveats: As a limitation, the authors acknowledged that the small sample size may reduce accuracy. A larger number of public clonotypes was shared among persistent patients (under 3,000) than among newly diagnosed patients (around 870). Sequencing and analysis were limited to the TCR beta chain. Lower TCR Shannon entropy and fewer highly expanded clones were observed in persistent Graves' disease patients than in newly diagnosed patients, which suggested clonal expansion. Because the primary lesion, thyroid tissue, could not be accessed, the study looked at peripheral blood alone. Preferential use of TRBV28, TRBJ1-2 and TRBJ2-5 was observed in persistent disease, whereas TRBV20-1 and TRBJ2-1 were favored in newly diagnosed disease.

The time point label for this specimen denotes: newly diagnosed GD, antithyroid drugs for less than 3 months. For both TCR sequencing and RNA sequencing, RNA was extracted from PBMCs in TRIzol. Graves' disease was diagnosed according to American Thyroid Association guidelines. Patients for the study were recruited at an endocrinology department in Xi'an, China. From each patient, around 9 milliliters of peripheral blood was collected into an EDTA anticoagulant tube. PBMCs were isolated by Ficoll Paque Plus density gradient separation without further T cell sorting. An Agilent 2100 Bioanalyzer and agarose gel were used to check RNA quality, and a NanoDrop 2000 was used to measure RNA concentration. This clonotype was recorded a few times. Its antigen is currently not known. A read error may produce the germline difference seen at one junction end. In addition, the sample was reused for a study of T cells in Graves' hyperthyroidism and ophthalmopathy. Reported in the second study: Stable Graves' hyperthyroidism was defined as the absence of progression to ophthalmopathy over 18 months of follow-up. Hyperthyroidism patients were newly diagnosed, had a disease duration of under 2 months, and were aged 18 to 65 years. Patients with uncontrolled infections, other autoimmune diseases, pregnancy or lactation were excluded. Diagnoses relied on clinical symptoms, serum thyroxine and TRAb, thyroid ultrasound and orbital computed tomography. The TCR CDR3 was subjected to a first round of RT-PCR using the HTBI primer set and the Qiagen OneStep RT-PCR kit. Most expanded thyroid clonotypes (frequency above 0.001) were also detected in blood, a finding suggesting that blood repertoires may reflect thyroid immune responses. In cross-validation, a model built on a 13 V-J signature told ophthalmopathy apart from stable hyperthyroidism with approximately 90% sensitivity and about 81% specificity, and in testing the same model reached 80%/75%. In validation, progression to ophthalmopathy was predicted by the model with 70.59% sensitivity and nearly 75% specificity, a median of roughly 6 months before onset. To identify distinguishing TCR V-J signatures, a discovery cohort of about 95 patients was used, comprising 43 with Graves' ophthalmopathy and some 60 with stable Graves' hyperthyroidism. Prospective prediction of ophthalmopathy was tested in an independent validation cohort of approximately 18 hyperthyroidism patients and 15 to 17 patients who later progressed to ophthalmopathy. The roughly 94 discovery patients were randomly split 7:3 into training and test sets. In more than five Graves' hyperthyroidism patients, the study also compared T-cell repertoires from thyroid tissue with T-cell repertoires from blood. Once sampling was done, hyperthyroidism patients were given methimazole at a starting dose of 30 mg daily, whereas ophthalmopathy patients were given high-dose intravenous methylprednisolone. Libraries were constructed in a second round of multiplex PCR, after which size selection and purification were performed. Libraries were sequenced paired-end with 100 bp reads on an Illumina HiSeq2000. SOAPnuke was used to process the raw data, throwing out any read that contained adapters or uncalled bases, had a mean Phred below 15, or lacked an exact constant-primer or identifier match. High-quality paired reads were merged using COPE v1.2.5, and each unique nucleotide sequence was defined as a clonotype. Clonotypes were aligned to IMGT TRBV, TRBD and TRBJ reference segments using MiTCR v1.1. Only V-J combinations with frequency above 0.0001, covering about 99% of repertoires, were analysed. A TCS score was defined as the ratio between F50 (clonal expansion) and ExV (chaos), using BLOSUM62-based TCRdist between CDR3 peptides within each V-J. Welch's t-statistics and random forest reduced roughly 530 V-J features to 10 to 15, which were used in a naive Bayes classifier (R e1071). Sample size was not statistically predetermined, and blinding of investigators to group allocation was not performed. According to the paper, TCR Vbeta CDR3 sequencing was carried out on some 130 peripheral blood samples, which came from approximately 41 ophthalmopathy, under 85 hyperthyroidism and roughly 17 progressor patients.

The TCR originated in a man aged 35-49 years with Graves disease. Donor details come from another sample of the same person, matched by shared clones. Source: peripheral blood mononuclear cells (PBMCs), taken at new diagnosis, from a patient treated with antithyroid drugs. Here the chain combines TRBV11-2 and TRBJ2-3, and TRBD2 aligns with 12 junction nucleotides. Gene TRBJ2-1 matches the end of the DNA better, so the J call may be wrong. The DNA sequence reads TGTGCCAACAGCTTACGGACTAGCGGGATCAATGAGCAGTTCTTC. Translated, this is CANSLRTSGINEQFF.